This T cell receptor beta chain was profiled in a study of blood T cell repertoires in COVID-19. Study-level background: Samples came from the United States, Italy and Spain, spanning acute and convalescent COVID-19. PBMCs, B-cell-depleted T cells, or T cells were the source of the cDNA or gDNA that made up the material.

Germline values: CDR1 MNHEY, CDR2 SVGAGI. The CDR3 extends over 14 amino acids. Losses at the gene ends were 6 bases for V and 4 bases for J; bases not matched to a gene: 5. As originally analysed: By means of reference gene primer amplification, nucleated cell counts were estimated. Repertoires were generated with immunoSEQ multiplex PCR, while TCRdb's copy carries only in-frame clones and drops some. That table gives V, J and clone size, and the DNA gave D and trimming. The repertoire holds around 150,000 clones, roughly 80% seen once, with 15% to 20% in the top ten. The specimen was peripheral blood. The J gene is TRBJ1-2, the V gene TRBV6-5, with TRBD1 matching 10 bases. The source is a woman older than 75 with acute or convalescent COVID-19. DNA of the CDR3: TGTGCCAGCAGACAGACAGGGGGCTCCTATGGCTACACCTTC. The encoded protein is CASRQTGGSYGYTF.